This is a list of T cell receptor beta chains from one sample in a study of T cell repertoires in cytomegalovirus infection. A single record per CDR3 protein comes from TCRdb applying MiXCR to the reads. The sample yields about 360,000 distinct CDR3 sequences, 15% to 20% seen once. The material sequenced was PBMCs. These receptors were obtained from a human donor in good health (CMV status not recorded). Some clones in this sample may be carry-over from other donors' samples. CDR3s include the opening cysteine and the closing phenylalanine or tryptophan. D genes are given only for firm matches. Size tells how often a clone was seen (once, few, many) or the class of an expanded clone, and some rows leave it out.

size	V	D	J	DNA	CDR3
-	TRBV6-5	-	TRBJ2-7	TGTGCCAGCAGGGCGGGACTGTGGTACGAGCAGTACTTC	CASRAGLWYEQYF
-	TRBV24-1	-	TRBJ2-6	TGTGCCACCAAGTCCTCTGGGGCCAACGTCCTGACTTTC	CATKSSGANVLTF
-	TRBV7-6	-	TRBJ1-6	TGTGCCAGCAGCCCACAGGGACCGGGACCCCTCCACTTT	CASSPQGPGPLHF
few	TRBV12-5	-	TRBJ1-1	TGTGCTAGTGGTTTGTTCGGAGGCACTGAAGCTTTCTTT	CASGLFGGTEAFF
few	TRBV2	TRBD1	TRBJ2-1	TGTGCCAGCAGGGACAGGGGTAACAATGAGCAGTTCTTC	CASRDRGNNEQFF
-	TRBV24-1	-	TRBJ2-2	TGTGCCACCAGTGATTTTGGGACAGGGGAGCTGTTTTTT	CATSDFGTGELFF
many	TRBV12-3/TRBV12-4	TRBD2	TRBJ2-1	TGTGCCAGCAGTTTAAGTCGGCTAGCGGGGGTCTACAATGAGCAGTTCTTC	CASSLSRLAGVYNEQFF
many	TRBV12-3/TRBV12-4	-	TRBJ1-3	TGTGCCAGCAGTTCCAGGGGAGGAAACACCATATATTTT	CASSSRGGNTIYF
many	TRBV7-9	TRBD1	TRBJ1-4	TGTGCCAGCAGCTCGGGGACAGTCCCTAATGAAAAACTGTTTTTT	CASSSGTVPNEKLFF
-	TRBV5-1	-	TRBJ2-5	TGCGCCAGCAGCTTGATGCCAGAGAAAGAGACCCAGTACTTC	CASSLMPEKETQYF
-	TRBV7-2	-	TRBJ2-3	TGTGCCAGCATCCCTGCCGGGGGAGATACGCAGTATTTT	CASIPAGGDTQYF
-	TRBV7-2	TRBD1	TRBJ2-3	TGTGCCAGCAGCTTCAGGGGGCGGGATAGGACAGATACGCAGTATTTT	CASSFRGRDRTDTQYF
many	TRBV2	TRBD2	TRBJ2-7	TGTGCCAGCAGTCTAGGACTAGCCTACGAGCAGTACTTC	CASSLGLAYEQYF
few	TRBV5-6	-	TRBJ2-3	TGTGCCAGCAGCTTGTGGGGGCCTGGAGATACGCAGTATTTT	CASSLWGPGDTQYF
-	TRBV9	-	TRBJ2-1	TGTGCCAGCAGCGGACAGCCCCAAGGGGATGAGCAGTTCTTC	CASSGQPQGDEQFF
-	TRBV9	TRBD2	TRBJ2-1	TGTGCCAGCCGCCGGACTAGCGGGGCCTTTAAGGATGAGCAGTTCTTC	CASRRTSGAFKDEQFF
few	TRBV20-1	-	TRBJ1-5	TGCAGTGCTGTTCGGTCCGCCGGCGATCAGCCCCAGCATTTT	CSAVRSAGDQPQHF
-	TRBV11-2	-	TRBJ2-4	TGTGCCAGCAGCGTAACGGCAGGTTCCGACATTCAGTACTTC	CASSVTAGSDIQYF
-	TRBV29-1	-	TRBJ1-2	TGCAGCGTTGAACGCAGCTATGGCTACACCTTC	CSVERSYGYTF
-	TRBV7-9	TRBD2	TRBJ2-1	TGTGCCAGCAGCCGACTAGCGAGGTACAATGAGCAGTTCTTC	CASSRLARYNEQFF
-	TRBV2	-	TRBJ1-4	TGTGCCAGCAGTGAACTAGCGGGATTGGGTGAAAAACTGTTTTTT	CASSELAGLGEKLFF
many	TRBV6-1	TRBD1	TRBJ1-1	TGTGCCAGCAGTTTTGGACAGGACTCCCCGACCACTGAAGCTTTCTTT	CASSFGQDSPTTEAFF
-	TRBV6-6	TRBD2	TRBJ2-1	TGTGCCAGCAAGAGACTAGCGGGAGGGATTGAGGGTGAGCAGTTCTTC	CASKRLAGGIEGEQFF
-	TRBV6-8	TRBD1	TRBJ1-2	TGTGCCAGCAGTGCCCGGGACAGAGGAAGAGAATATGGCTACACCTTC	CASSARDRGREYGYTF
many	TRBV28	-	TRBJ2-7	TGTGCCAGCAGTTCGGACAGTTCCTACGAGCAGTACTTC	CASSSDSSYEQYF
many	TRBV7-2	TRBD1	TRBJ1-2	TGTGCCAGCACCATAACAGGGGGCCGGTTCTTTTTTTACTATGGCTACACCTTC	CASTITGGRFFFYYGYTF
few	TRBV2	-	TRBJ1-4	TGTGCCAGCAAGAGGGGGGATGAAAAACTGTTTTTT	CASKRGDEKLFF
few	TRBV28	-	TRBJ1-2	TGTGCCAGCAGTTTATACAGCAGCGGCTACACCTTC	CASSLYSSGYTF
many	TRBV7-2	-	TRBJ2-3	TGTGCCAGCAGCTTAACGCAGGGTACAGATACGCAGTATTTT	CASSLTQGTDTQYF
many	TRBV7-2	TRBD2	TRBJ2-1	TGTGCCAGCAGCTTAGGGGGACTAGCGGCTTCCTACAATGAGCAGTTCTTC	CASSLGGLAASYNEQFF
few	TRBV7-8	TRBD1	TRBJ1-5	TGTGCCAGCAGCTGGGACAGACGCAATCAGCCCCAGCATTTT	CASSWDRRNQPQHF
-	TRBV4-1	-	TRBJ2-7	TGCGCCAGCAGCCAAGATGCTGTAGGGAGCGAGCAGTACTTC	CASSQDAVGSEQYF
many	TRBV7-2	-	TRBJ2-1	TGTGCCAGCAGCTTAGTCGACAGCGTAAATGAGCAGTTCTTC	CASSLVDSVNEQFF
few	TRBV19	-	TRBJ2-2	TGTGCCAGTAGTATGGGGAGCCTGGGGGGCACCGGGGAGCTGTTTTTT	CASSMGSLGGTGELFF
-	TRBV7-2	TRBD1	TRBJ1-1	TGTGCCAGCAGCCGGACAGGGATTAACACTGAAGCTTTCTTT	CASSRTGINTEAFF
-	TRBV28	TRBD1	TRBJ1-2	TGTGCCAGCACCCTAACCGAGGGGGCGGACTATGGCTACACCTTC	CASTLTEGADYGYTF
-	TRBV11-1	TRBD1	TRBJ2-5	TGTGCCAGCAGCTACCAGACAGGGGGAGGAGAGACCCAGTACTTC	CASSYQTGGGETQYF
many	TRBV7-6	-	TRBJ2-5	TGTGCCAGCAGCTTAGGCGGATGGGAGACCCAGTACTTC	CASSLGGWETQYF
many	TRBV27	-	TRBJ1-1	TGTGCCAGCACCACCGGGGGGTCAACTGAAGCTTTCTTT	CASTTGGSTEAFF
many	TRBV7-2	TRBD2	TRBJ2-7	TGTGCCAGCAGCTTTGTAGCGGGGAGGGCCTCCTACGAGCAGTACTTC	CASSFVAGRASYEQYF